This TCR beta chain was retrieved from a study of cytomegalovirus exposure and HLA in healthy donors. Across the whole study: Ancestry clustering placed 81% of roughly 400 genotyped donors in the Caucasian-associated cluster.

Whole-study findings and limits: Presence/absence analyses rested on an assumption that sequencing depth was roughly uniform across donors. In an earlier analysis, productive rearrangement rates for most beta V segments clustered near 90% or 30%.

Remarks on this clone: The target antigen is unknown.

Germline CDR1 is MNHEY and CDR2 is SVGAGI. The length of the CDR3 is 15 residues. Trimming took 7 bases from V and 6 from J, leaving 18 bases between them. PCR amplification relied on 60 Vbeta primers (plus 13 Jbeta primers). Clones were read by immunoSEQ multiplex PCR, and TCRdb kept only the in-frame ones, dropping some. The table shows some 120,000 clones, with around 83% occurring only once. This chain joins TRBV6-5 and TRBJ2-2, with TRBD2 as a possible D gene (6 bases). The sample comprised PBMCs. The sequence was obtained from a young man in good health and CMV-seropositive. The CDR3 sequence: CASKGASETSGELFF. The CDR3 DNA is TGTGCCAGCAAAGGGGCTAGCGAGACGTCCGGGGAGCTGTTTTTT.